A selection of T cell receptor beta chains follows, all from one sample in a study of CD4 T cells in relation to SARS-CoV-2 and coronaviruses. The assay was immunoSEQ multiplex PCR, and TCRdb's table has in-frame clones only and misses some. This table has approximately 21,000 clones, around 80% appearing once. The antigens of these receptors remain unknown. The sequencing input was CD4+ T cells from PBMCs, cultured in vitro. The source of these receptors is a human donor in good health. CDR3s include the opening cysteine and the closing phenylalanine or tryptophan. A D gene is named only where the DNA matches it firmly. Clone size, where shown, is once, few, many, or a class for clones that have expanded.

d_call j_call v_call clone_size cdr3_nt cdr3_aa
TRBD1 TRBJ1-2 TRBV7-3 NA TGTGCCAGCAGCCCTCCGGGACAGGGATCGGGCTACACCTTC CASSPPGQGSGYTF
TRBD1 TRBJ2-7 TRBV6-5 NA TGTGCCAGCAGGCTAGGACAGGGGGCGGTCGAGCAGTACTTC CASRLGQGAVEQYF
TRBD2 TRBJ2-5 TRBV11-2 NA TGTGCCAGCAGCTTAGATAGCAGACTAGCGGGAGGGGTCTCCGAGACCCAGTACTTC CASSLDSRLAGGVSETQYF
TRBD1 TRBJ2-7 TRBV19 NA TGTGCCAGTAGTTTTCCGGGACAGGGCTACGAGCAGTACTTC CASSFPGQGYEQYF
NA TRBJ2-2 TRBV7-7 NA TGTGCCAGCAGCTTAGCCACCGGGGAGCTGTTTTTT CASSLATGELFF
TRBD1 TRBJ2-3 TRBV11-1 once TGTGCCAGCAGCTTAGCGAGGGGGCGCGGAGCAGATACGCAGTATTTT CASSLARGRGADTQYF
NA TRBJ1-1 TRBV3-1/TRBV3-2 NA TGTGCCAGCAGCCTACCCCACAGGGACACTGAAGCTTTCTTT CASSLPHRDTEAFF
NA TRBJ1-4 TRBV30 NA TGTGCCTGGAGTGTATTTGGGACAACTAATGAAAAACTGTTTTTT CAWSVFGTTNEKLFF
NA TRBJ1-3 TRBV3-1/TRBV3-2 NA TGTGCCAGCAGCCCGGTCTCTGGAAACACCATATATTTT CASSPVSGNTIYF
NA TRBJ1-5 TRBV30 once TGTGCCTGGAGTCCCTTGGGGCGGGGAAACAATCAGCCCCAGCATTTT CAWSPLGRGNNQPQHF
NA TRBJ2-3 TRBV18 NA TGTGCCAGCTCACCCTCGTCCCCCACAGATACGCAGTATTTT CASSPSSPTDTQYF
NA TRBJ2-4 TRBV7-9 NA TGTGCCAGCAGCTTAGATTCGGGCAGTAACATTCAGTACTTC CASSLDSGSNIQYF
NA TRBJ2-7 TRBV5-1 NA TGCGCCAGCAGCTTGGGGACGGCCCCCTTTGAGCAGTACTTC CASSLGTAPFEQYF
NA TRBJ1-1 TRBV7-2 medium-sized TGTGCCAGCAGCTTAAGGGTCCCTACGATGAACACTGAAGCTTTCTTT CASSLRVPTMNTEAFF
NA TRBJ2-4 TRBV27 NA TGTGCCAGCAGTTTAACCGGGACTCTAGCCAAAAACATTCAGTACTTC CASSLTGTLAKNIQYF
TRBD1 TRBJ2-5 TRBV30 NA TGTGCCTGGAGGAAGGGACAGCTGGAGACCCAGTACTTC CAWRKGQLETQYF
TRBD1 TRBJ1-4 TRBV2 NA TGTGCCAGCACTCCACGGGGGACAGGGCGTGAAAAACTGTTTTTT CASTPRGTGREKLFF